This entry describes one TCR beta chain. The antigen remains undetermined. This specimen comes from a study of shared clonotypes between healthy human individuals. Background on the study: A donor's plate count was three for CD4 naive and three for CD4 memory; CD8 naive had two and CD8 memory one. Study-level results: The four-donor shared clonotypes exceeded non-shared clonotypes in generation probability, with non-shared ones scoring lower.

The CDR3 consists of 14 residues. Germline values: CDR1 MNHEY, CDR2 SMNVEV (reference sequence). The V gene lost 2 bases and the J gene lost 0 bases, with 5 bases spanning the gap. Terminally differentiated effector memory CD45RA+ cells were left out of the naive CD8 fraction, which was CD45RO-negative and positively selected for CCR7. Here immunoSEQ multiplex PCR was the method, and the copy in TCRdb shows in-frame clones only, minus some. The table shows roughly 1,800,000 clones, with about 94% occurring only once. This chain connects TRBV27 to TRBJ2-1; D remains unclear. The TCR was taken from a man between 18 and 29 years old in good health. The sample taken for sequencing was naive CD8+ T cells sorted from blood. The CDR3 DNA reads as TGTGCCAGCAGTTTAACAGTCTCCTACAATGAGCAGTTCTTC. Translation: CASSLTVSYNEQFF.